The T cell receptor (beta chain) described here comes from a study of control samples from healthy donors and cancer patients. The method was immunoSEQ multiplex PCR; TCRdb's version includes in-frame clones alone and lacks a portion of them. Of about 130,000 clones in the sample, roughly 94% were seen once. This CDR3 is built from 15 residues. V was clipped by 5 bases and J by 5 bases; unmatched bases: 11. Germline V gene data show CDR1 as LGHDT and CDR2 as YNNKEL (reference sequence). This chain joins TRBV3-1 (or the pseudogene TRBV3-2) and TRBJ2-5; 7 positions agree with TRBD2. This sequence was found in a man in his fifties or sixties with colorectal cancer. The sample consisted of PBMCs. CDR3 in DNA: TGTGCCAGCAGCGCGGAATTCGGGACTAAGGAGACCCAGTACTTC. Translated: CASSAEFGTKETQYF.